This T cell receptor beta chain was observed in a study of blood T cell repertoires in COVID-19. CDR3 length equals 13 residues. Germline V gives CDR1 GTSNPN, CDR2 SVGIG (reference sequence). Trimming removed 1 base at V and 8 bases at J, with 14 bases between. Data came from immunoSEQ multiplex PCR; TCRdb stores just in-frame clones and leaves some out. The sample contains roughly 130,000 clones, around 90% of which appear only once. The receptor was isolated from a man between 60 and 75 years old with active or convalescent COVID-19. The rearrangement links TRBV30 to TRBJ1-2, with D maybe TRBD1 (6 bases). Sequenced input: peripheral blood. The CDR3 DNA reads TGTGCCTGGAGTGGAGGGGGTGGTTTCGGCTACACCTTC. Encoded protein: CAWSGGGGFGYTF.